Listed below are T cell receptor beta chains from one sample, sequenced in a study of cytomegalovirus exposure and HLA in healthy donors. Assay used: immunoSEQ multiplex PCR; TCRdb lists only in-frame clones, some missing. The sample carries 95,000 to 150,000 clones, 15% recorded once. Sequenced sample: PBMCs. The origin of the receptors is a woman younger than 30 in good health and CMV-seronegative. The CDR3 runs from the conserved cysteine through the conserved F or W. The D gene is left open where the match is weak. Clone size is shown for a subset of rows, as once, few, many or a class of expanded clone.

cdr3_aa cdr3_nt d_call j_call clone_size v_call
CAWGSEALIEVGGYTF TGTGCCTGGGGGTCTGAGGCCCTGATTGAGGTCGGTGGCTACACCTTC - TRBJ1-2 few TRBV30
CAISADSGGQETQYF TGTGCCATCAGTGCCGATTCCGGGGGCCAAGAGACCCAGTACTTC - TRBJ2-5 - TRBV10-3
CASSGGTGSRDTIYF TGTGCCAGCAGCGGCGGAACAGGGTCTCGAGACACCATATATTTT - TRBJ1-3 few TRBV9
CASPPRGQVEYQETQYF TGCGCCAGCCCACCCCGGGGACAGGTCGAGTACCAAGAGACCCAGTACTTC TRBD1 TRBJ2-5 few TRBV4-1
CASSIDRTGRAETQYF TGTGCCAGTAGTATAGATCGAACAGGGAGGGCAGAGACCCAGTACTTC - TRBJ2-5 few TRBV19
CASSMGQGQETQYF TGCGCCAGCAGCATGGGACAGGGGCAAGAGACCCAGTACTTC TRBD1 TRBJ2-5 - TRBV5-1
CASSQVTGTNYGYTF TGTGCCAGCAGCCAAGTTACAGGGACTAACTATGGCTACACCTTC - TRBJ1-2 - TRBV4-2
CASSPFGSSEAFF TGTGCCAGCAGCCCCTTCGGGTCCTCTGAAGCTTTCTTT - TRBJ1-1 - TRBV6-1
CASSSLPLSYEQYF TGCGCCAGCAGCTCTCTACCTCTTTCCTACGAGCAGTACTTC - TRBJ2-7 - TRBV5-1
CASTPGGRFYEQYF TGTGCCAGCACTCCTGGTGGGAGATTCTACGAGCAGTACTTC - TRBJ2-7 - TRBV28
CTSSQGLNWGGYTDTQYF TGCACCAGCAGCCAAGGGCTTAACTGGGGGGGGTATACAGATACGCAGTATTTT - TRBJ2-3 few TRBV1
CASSLIHPPDTQYF TGTGCCAGCAGTTTAATACATCCCCCAGATACGCAGTATTTT - TRBJ2-3 few TRBV27
CSVLHQTAGGHYGYTF TGCAGCGTTCTCCACCAAACGGCAGGGGGGCACTATGGCTACACCTTC TRBD1 TRBJ1-2 - TRBV29-1
CASSPGTGGFSGNTIYF TGCGCCAGCAGCCCCGGGACAGGCGGATTCTCTGGAAACACCATATATTTT TRBD1 TRBJ1-3 - TRBV5-1
CASSPSRGSYNEQFF TGTGCCAGCAGTCCAAGTAGAGGCTCCTACAATGAGCAGTTCTTC - TRBJ2-1 few TRBV6-5